This T cell receptor (beta chain) is drawn from a study of shared clonotypes between healthy human individuals. General study findings and limits: Among a handful of donors, approximately 5% of naive CD4 clonotypes were found in common. Some clonotypes were shared by all four sorted-subset donors, while others were not shared. The non-shared ones had lower generation probabilities than the shared ones.

The CDR3 is 12 residues long. The J segment lost 7 bases and the V segment lost 7 bases, leaving 5 bases of the junction unmatched. Germline V gene sequence: CDR1 SQVTM, CDR2 ANQGSEA. DNA at around 190 ng, 30,000 or so T cell genomes, went into sorted-subset replicate PCRs. Repertoires were generated with immunoSEQ multiplex PCR, while TCRdb's copy carries only in-frame clones and drops some. The table has roughly 770,000 clones, 95% to 97% seen once; the top ten hold roughly 0.23%. Terminally differentiated effector memory CD45RA+ cells were excluded from the naive CD8 cells, which were CD45RO-negative and positively selected for CCR7. Healthy adults negative for HIV, lacking recent acute infections or vaccinations, served as donors. This clone was seen just once. Its antigen remains unidentified.

Sequencing used naive CD8+ T cells sorted from blood. This sequence was found in a man aged 30-40 years in good health. This rearrangement joins TRBV29-1 to TRBJ1-4, with 8 bases fitting TRBD1. The CDR3 bases are TGCAGCGCCAGGGGGCTCGCTGAAAAACTGTTTTTT. Translating gives CSARGLAEKLFF.